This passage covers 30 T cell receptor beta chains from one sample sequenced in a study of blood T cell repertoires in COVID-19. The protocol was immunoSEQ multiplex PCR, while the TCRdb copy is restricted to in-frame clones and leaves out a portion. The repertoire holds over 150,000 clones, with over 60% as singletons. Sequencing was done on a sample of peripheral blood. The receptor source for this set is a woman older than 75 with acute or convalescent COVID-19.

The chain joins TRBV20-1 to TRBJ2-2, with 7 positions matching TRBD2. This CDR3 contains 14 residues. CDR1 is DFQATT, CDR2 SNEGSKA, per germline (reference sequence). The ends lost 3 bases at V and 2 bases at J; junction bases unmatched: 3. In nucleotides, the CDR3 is TGCAGTGCTAGTCGCGGGGGAAACACCGGGGAGCTGTTTTTT. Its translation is CSASRGGNTGELFF.

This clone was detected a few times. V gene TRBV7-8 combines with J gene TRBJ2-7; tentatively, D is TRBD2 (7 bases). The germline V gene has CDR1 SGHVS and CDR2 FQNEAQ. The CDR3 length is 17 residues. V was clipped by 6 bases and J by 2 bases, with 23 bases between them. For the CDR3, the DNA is TGTGCCAGCAGAAAAAGTTGGGGAGGGGGAATCGCCTACGAGCAGTACTTC. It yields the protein CASRKSWGGGIAYEQYF.

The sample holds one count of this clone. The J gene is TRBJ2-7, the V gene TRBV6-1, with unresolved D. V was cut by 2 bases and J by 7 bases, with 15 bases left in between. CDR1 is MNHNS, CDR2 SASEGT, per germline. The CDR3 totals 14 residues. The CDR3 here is CASSEITVIREQYF. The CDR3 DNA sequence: TGTGCCAGCAGTGAAATAACGGTAATTCGGGAGCAGTACTTC.

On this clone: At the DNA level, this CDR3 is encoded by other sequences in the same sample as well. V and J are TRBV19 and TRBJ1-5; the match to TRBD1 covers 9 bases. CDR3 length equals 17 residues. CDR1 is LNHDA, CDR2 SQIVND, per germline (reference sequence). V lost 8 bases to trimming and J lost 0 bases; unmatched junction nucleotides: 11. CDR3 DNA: TGTGCCAGTCGACCGGGACAGGGTGCGTATAGCAATCAGCCCCAGCATTTT. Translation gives CASRPGQGAYSNQPQHF.

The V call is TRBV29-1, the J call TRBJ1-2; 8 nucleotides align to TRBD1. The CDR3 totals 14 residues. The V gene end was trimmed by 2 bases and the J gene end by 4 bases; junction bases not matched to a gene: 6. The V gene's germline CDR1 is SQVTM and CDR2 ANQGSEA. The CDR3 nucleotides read TGCAGCGTTGAACGCACAGGGGGAGGCTATGGCTACACCTTC. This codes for CSVERTGGGYGYTF.

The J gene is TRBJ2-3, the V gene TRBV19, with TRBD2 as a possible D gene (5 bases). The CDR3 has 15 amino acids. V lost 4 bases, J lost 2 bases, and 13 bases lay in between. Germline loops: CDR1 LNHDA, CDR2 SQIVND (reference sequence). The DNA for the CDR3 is TGTGCCAGTAGTAGAGTCGGGGTGTCCACAGATACGCAGTATTTT. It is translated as CASSRVGVSTDTQYF.

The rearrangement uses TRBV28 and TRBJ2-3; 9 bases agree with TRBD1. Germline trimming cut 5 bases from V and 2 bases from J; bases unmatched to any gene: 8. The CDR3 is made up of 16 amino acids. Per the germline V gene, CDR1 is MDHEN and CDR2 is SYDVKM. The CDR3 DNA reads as TGTGCCAGCAGTCCCAGGACAGGGGCTTACACAGATACGCAGTATTTT. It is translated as CASSPRTGAYTDTQYF.

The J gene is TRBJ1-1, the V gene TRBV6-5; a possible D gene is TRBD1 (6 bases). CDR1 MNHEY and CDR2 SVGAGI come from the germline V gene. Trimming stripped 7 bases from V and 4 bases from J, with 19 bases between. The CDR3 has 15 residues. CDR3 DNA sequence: TGTGCCAGCACTCAGGACAGTCCTGGGGGCACTGAAGCTTTCTTT. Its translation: CASTQDSPGGTEAFF.

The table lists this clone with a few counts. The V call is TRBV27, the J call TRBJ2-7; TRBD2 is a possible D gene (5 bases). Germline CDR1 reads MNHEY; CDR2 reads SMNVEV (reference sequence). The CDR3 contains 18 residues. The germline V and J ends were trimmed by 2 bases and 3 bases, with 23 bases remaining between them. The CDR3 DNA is TGTGCCAGCAGTTTAGGTGCGCCGGGAAGGGTACTAGTCTACGAGCAGTACTTC. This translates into CASSLGAPGRVLVYEQYF.

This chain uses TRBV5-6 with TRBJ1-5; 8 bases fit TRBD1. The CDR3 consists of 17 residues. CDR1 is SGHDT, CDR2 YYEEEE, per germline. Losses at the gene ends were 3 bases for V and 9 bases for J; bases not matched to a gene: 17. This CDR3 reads CASSSHSGQGLRWPQHF. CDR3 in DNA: TGTGCCAGCAGCTCCCACTCCGGACAGGGCCTCCGTTGGCCCCAGCATTTT.

CDR3 amino acids: CASSQGGDTEAFF. The CDR3 nucleotides read TGTGCCAGCAGCCAGGGCGGGGACACTGAAGCTTTCTTT. This rearrangement joins TRBV3-1 (or the pseudogene TRBV3-2) to TRBJ1-1; unclear D gene. CDR1 LGHDT and CDR2 YNNKEL come from the germline V gene (reference sequence). The CDR3 sequence is 13 residues long. The V end lost 3 bases, the J end lost 3 bases, and 8 bases lay between the germline ends.

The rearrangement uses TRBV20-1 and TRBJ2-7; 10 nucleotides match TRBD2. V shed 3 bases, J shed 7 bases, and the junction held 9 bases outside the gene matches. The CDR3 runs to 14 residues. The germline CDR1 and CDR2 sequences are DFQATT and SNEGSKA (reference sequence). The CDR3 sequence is CSASLGLAAHEQYF. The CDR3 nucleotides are TGCAGTGCTAGTTTAGGACTAGCGGCTCATGAGCAGTACTTC.

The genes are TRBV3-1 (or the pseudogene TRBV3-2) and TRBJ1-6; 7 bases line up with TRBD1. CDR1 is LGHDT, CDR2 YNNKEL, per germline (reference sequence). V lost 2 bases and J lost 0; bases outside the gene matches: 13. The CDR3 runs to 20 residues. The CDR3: CASSQFRGTADSSYNSPLHF. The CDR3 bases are TGTGCCAGCAGCCAATTCCGGGGGACAGCCGATAGCTCCTATAATTCACCCCTCCACTTT.

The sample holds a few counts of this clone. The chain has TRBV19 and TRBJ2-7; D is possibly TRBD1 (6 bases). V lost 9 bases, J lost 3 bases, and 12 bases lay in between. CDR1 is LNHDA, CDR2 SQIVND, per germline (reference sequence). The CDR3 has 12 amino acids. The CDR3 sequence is CASSDRLYEQYF. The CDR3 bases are TGTGCCAGCAGCGACAGGCTCTACGAGCAGTACTTC.

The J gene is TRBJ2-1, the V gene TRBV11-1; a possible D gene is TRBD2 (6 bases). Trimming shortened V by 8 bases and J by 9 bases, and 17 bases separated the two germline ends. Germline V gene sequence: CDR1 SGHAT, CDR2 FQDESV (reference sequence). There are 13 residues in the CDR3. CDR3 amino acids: CASQSARRGEQFF. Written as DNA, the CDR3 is TGTGCCAGCCAATCGGCGCGGAGGGGTGAGCAGTTCTTC.

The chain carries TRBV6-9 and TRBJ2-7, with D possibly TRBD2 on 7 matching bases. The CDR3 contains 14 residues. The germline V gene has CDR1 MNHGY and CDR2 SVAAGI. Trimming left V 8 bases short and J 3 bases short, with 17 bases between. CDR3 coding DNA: TGTGCCAGCCGAGGGGGGGACAAAATCTACGAGCAGTACTTC. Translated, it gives CASRGGDKIYEQYF.

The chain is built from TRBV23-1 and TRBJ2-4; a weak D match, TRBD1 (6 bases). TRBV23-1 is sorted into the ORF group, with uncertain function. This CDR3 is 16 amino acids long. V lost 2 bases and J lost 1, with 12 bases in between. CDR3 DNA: TGCGCCAGCAGTCAACTGAACGACAGGGCCAAAAACATTCAGTACTTC. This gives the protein CASSQLNDRAKNIQYF.

The CDR3 bases are TGTGCCAGCAGCCGGGTTGGGGCGAACACTGAAGCTTTCTTT. It encodes CASSRVGANTEAFF. The gene calls are TRBV5-6 and TRBJ1-1, with a tentative D call TRBD1 (5 bases). Germline values: CDR1 SGHDT, CDR2 YYEEEE. V lost 4 bases to trimming and J lost 1 base, with 11 bases between them. The CDR3 totals 14 residues.

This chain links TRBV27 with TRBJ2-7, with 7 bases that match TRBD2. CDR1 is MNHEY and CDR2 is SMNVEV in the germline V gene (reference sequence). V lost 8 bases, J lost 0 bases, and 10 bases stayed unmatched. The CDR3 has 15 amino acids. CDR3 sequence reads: CASRPRGGSSYEQYF. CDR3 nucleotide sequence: TGTGCCAGCCGACCCCGGGGAGGGAGCTCCTACGAGCAGTACTTC.

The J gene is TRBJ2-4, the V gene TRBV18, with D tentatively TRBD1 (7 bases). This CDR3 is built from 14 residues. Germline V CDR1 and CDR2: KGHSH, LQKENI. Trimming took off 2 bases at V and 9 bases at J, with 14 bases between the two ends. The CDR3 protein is CASSPGGGRGIQYF. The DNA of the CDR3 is TGTGCCAGCTCACCAGGAGGGGGCCGGGGCATTCAGTACTTC.

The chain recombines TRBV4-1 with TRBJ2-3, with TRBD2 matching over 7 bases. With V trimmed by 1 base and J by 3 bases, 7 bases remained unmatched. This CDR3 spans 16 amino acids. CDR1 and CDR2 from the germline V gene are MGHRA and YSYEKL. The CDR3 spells CASSQGGGRETDTQYF. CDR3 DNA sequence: TGCGCCAGCAGCCAAGGTGGCGGGAGAGAAACAGATACGCAGTATTTT.

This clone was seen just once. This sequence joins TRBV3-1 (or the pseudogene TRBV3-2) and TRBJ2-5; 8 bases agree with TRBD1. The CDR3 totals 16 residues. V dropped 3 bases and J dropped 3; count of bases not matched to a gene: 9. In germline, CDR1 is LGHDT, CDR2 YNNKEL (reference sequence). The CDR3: CASSHLTGVGEETQYF. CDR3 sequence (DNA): TGTGCCAGCAGCCATTTGACAGGGGTGGGGGAAGAGACCCAGTACTTC.

The CDR3 protein is CASSLLGARAFF. The CDR3 DNA follows: TGTGCCAGCAGTTTATTGGGGGCTAGAGCTTTCTTT. The chain combines TRBV12-3 or TRBV12-4 with TRBJ1-1; possible D gene TRBD1, 6 bases. V dropped 2 bases and J dropped 10 bases, with 11 bases sitting between them. This CDR3 region has 12 residues.

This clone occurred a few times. In nucleotides, the CDR3 is TGTGCCAGCAGCCTAACGAGGACAGGGACTATCTACGAGCAGTACTTC. Protein product: CASSLTRTGTIYEQYF. The chain carries TRBV27 and TRBJ2-7; tentative D call: TRBD1 (8 bases). The CDR3 consists of 16 residues. CDR1 and CDR2 from the germline V gene are MNHEY and SMNVEV (reference sequence). Trimming took 6 bases from V and 3 from J, leaving 21 bases between them.

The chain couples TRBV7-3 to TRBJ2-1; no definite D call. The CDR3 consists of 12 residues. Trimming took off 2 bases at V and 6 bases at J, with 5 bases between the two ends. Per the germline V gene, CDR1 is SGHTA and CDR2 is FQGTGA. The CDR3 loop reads CASSLSSNEQFF. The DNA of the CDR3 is TGTGCCAGCAGCTTATCCAGCAATGAGCAGTTCTTC. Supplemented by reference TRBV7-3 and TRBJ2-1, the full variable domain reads GAGVSQTPSNKVTEKGKYVELRCDPISGHTALYWYRQSLGQGPEFLIYFQGTGAADDSGLPNDRFFAVRPEGSVSTLKIQRTERGDSAVYLCASSLSSNEQFFGPGTRLTVL.

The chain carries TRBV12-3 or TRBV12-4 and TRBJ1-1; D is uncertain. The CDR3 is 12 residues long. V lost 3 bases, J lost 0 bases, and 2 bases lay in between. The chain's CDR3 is CASSFMNTEAFF. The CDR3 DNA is TGTGCCAGCAGTTTTATGAACACTGAAGCTTTCTTT.

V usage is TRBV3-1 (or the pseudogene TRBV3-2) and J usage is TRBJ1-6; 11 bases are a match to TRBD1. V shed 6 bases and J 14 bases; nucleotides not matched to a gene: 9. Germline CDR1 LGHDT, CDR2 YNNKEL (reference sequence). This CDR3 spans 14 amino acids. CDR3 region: CASRGGQGDLALHF. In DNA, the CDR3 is TGTGCCAGCAGGGGGGGACAGGGGGATTTGGCCCTCCACTTT.

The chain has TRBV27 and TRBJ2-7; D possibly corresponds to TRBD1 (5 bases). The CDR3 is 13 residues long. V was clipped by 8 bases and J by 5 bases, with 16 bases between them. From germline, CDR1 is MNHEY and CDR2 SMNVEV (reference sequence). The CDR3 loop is CASWGQNADEQYF. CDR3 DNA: TGTGCCAGCTGGGGCCAAAATGCGGACGAGCAGTACTTC.

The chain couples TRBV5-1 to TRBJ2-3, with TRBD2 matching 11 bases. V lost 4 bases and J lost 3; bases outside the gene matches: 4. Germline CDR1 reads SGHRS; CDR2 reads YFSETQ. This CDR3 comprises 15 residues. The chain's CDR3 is CASSPTSGSTDTQYF. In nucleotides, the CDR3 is TGCGCCAGCAGCCCCACTAGCGGGAGTACAGATACGCAGTATTTT.

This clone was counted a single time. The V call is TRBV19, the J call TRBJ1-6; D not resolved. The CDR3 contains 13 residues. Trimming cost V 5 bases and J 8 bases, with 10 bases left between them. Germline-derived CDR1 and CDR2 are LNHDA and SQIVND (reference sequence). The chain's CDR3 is CASSDVQHSPLHF. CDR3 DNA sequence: TGTGCCAGTAGTGATGTACAACATTCACCCCTCCACTTT.